The sequence of this TCR beta chain was determined in a study of blood T cell repertoires in COVID-19. Whole-study context: The United States, Italy and Spain provided the acute and convalescent COVID-19 samples. PBMCs, B-cell-depleted T cells, or T cells provided the cDNA or gDNA that made up the material.

Per the germline V gene, CDR1 is ENHRY and CDR2 is SYGVKD. This CDR3 region has 19 residues. V shed 2 bases and J 0 bases; nucleotides not matched to a gene: 11. Per the original data handling: Nucleated cell number was recorded as an estimate derived from reference gene primer amplification. Method: immunoSEQ multiplex PCR; TCRdb's copy keeps in-frame clones and lacks some. V and J calls and clone size are copied from that table; D and trimming were computed from the DNA. The table records under 150,000 clones, about 84% of them present only once. The rearrangement uses TRBV10-3 and TRBJ2-3; 10 bases are shared with TRBD2. The receptor's source is a woman aged 80 or over in a cohort sampled during active or convalescent COVID-19. The material sequenced was peripheral blood. CDR3 DNA sequence: TGTGCCATCAGTGAGCGAGCGGGGGGGGCGAGTACTAGCACAGATACGCAGTATTTT. Translating it yields CAISERAGGASTSTDTQYF.